This paragraph covers one TCR beta chain sequence. Its antigen is undetermined. These data belong to a study of shared clonotypes between healthy human individuals. Study-wide results and caveats: Apart from blood, nothing was sampled; tissue repertoires likely differ.

The method was immunoSEQ multiplex PCR; TCRdb's version includes in-frame clones alone and lacks a portion of them. The sample comprises about 460,000 clones, more than 70% of which are singletons, and about 11% rests with the top ten. Germline assignment: CDR1 MGHRA and CDR2 YSYEKL. This CDR3 contains 14 residues. Trimming removed 4 bases from V and 0 bases from J, with 8 bases in between. This TCR was sampled from a woman between 40 and 55 years old in good health. Some clones in this sample may be carry-over from other donors' samples. The chain couples TRBV4-1 to TRBJ2-3, with D possibly TRBD1 on 6 matching bases. Sequencing input: PBMCs. CDR3 sequence (DNA): TGCGCCAGCAGCCGGGACACTAGCACAGATACGCAGTATTTT. Its protein product is CASSRDTSTDTQYF.